The 10 T cell receptor beta chains below come from one sample, sequenced in a study of blood T cell repertoires in COVID-19. The protocol was immunoSEQ multiplex PCR, while the TCRdb copy is restricted to in-frame clones and leaves out a portion. The table has roughly 100,000 clones, around 85% seen once; the top ten hold roughly 3.3%. The sequenced sample was peripheral blood. These receptors originate from an elderly woman with active or convalescent COVID-19.

The chain joins TRBV10-3 to TRBJ1-6; a weak D match, TRBD1 (6 bases). V was trimmed by 0 bases and J by 7 bases, leaving 16 bases between them. The CDR3 is 17 amino acids. Germline lookup yields CDR1 ENHRY and CDR2 SYGVKD. The chain's CDR3 is CAISESPGGGPNSPLHF. CDR3 sequence (DNA): TGTGCCATCAGTGAGTCCCCGGGCGGGGGGCCGAATTCACCCCTCCACTTT.

V and J are TRBV7-2 and TRBJ2-5; 7 bases line up with TRBD2. Germline values: CDR1 SGHTA, CDR2 FQGNSA. V lost 1 base to trimming and J lost 5 bases; unmatched junction nucleotides: 10. This CDR3 is built from 16 residues. The CDR3 sequence: CASSLGGGRGAETQYF. The CDR3 nucleotides are TGTGCCAGCAGCTTAGGGGGGGGGAGAGGTGCGGAGACCCAGTACTTC.

The chain recombines TRBV9 with TRBJ2-5, with TRBD2 matching 13 bases. V was clipped by 3 bases and J by 4 bases; unmatched bases: 9. This CDR3 has 17 amino acids. Per the germline V gene, CDR1 is SGDLS and CDR2 is YYNGEE. This CDR3 is CASSAGRLAGGGETQYF. Here the CDR3 DNA reads TGTGCCAGCAGCGCAGGGAGACTAGCGGGGGGCGGAGAGACCCAGTACTTC.

This clone was counted a single time. This rearrangement joins TRBV12-3 or TRBV12-4 to TRBJ1-2; D is unresolved. Trimming removed 3 bases at V and 14 bases at J, with 10 bases between. The CDR3 is 10 amino acids. The CDR3 loop reads CASSLTQTTF. The CDR3 DNA follows: TGTGCCAGCAGTTTGACACAGACGACCTTC.

The chain joins TRBV6-6 to TRBJ2-2; possibly TRBD2 for D (5 bases). The CDR3 loop spans 15 amino acids. The germline V gene encodes CDR1 MNHNY and CDR2 SVGAGI (reference sequence). The V end lost 8 bases, the J end lost 3 bases, and 16 bases lay between the germline ends. Here the CDR3 DNA reads TGTGCCAGCCTCAAGGCGAGGGCCGACACCGGGGAGCTGTTTTTT. Translation: CASLKARADTGELFF.

The chain uses TRBV5-6 and TRBJ1-4; D is ambiguous. Trimming stripped 2 bases from V and 8 bases from J, with 16 bases between. The CDR3 spans 15 residues. Germline V gives CDR1 SGHDT, CDR2 YYEEEE. CDR3 region: CASSLGGKSGEKLFF. For the CDR3, the DNA is TGTGCCAGCAGCTTAGGTGGCAAATCAGGAGAAAAACTGTTTTTT.

The chain couples TRBV5-5 to TRBJ1-1, with TRBD1 matching 9 bases. The V gene's germline CDR1 is SGHKS and CDR2 YYEKEE (reference sequence). The CDR3 length is 14 residues. Unmatched junction bases numbered 5, after V lost 5 bases and J lost 3 bases. The CDR3 coding sequence is TGTGCCAGCAGGAGGGACAGGGAGTACACTGAAGCTTTCTTT. It yields the protein CASRRDREYTEAFF.

The rearrangement uses TRBV19 and TRBJ2-3; maybe TRBD1 (6 bases). The CDR3 is made up of 13 amino acids. The germline gives CDR1 LNHDA, CDR2 SQIVND (reference sequence). V lost 7 bases, J lost 3 bases, and 11 bases lay in between. The CDR3 DNA is TGTGCCAGTAATCAGGGGATAACAGATACGCAGTATTTT. This translates into CASNQGITDTQYF. The full variable domain, in which reference TRBV19 and TRBJ2-3 provide the parts outside the CDR3, is DGGITQSPKYLFRKEGQNVTLSCEQNLNHDAMYWYRQDPGQGLRLIYYSQIVNDFQKGDIAEGYSVSREKKESFPLTVTSAQKNPTAFYLCASNQGITDTQYFGPGTRLTVL.

This clone was recorded once. The chain combines TRBV2 with TRBJ1-4; 10 positions agree with TRBD1. Per germline, CDR1 SNHLY and CDR2 FYNNEI. V trimming: 4 bases; J trimming: 8 bases; junction bases outside the gene matches: 7. The CDR3 contains 15 residues. The CDR3 spells CASSAMTGGVEKLFF. In DNA, the CDR3 is TGTGCCAGCAGTGCCATGACAGGGGGCGTCGAAAAACTGTTTTTT.

Concerning this clone itself: The sample contains more than one DNA sequence encoding this CDR3. The chain couples TRBV9 to TRBJ2-2, with 10 bases aligning to TRBD2. V lost 4 bases and J lost 1; bases outside the gene matches: 4. This CDR3 is built from 16 residues. Germline V gives CDR1 SGDLS, CDR2 YYNGEE. CDR3 protein: CASSPWTSGNTGELFF. DNA for the CDR3: TGTGCCAGCAGCCCATGGACTAGCGGGAACACCGGGGAGCTGTTTTTT. Complete variable domain (other parts from reference TRBV9 and TRBJ2-2): DSGVTQTPKHLITATGQRVTLRCSPRSGDLSVYWYQQSLDQGLQFLIQYYNGEERAKGNILERFSAQQFPDLHSELNLSSLELGDSALYFCASSPWTSGNTGELFFGEGSRLTVL.